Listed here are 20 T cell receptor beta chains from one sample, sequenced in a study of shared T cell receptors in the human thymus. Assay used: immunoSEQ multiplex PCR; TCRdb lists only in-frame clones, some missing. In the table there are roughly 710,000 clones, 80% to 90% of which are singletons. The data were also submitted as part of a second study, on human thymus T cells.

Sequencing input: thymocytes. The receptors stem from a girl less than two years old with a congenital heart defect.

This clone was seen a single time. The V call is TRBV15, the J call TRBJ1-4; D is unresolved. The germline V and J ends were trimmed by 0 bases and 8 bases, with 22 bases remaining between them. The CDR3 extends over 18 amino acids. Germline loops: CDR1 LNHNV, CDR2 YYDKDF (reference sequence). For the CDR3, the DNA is TGTGCCACCAGCAGAGATCGCCCCAGTGGCGGGAGGAGGGAAAAACTGTTTTTT. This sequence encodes CATSRDRPSGGRREKLFF. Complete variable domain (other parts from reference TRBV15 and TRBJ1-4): DAMVIQNPRYQVTQFGKPVTLSCSQTLNHNVMYWYQQKSSQAPKLLFHYYDKDFNNEADTPDNFQSRRPNTSFCFLDIRSPGLGDTAMYLCATSRDRPSGGRREKLFFGSGTQLSVL.

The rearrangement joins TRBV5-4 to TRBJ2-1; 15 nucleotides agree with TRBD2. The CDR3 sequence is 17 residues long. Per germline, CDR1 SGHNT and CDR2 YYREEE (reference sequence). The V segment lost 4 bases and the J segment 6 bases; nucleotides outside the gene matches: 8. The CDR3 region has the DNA TGTGCCAGCAGCGGGGGACTAGCGGGGGGTTTCCTCAATGAGCAGTTCTTC. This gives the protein CASSGGLAGGFLNEQFF.

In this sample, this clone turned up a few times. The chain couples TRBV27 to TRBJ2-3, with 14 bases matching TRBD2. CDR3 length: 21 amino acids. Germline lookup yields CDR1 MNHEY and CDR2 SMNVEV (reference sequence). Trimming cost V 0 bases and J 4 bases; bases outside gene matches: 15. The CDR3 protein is CASSLSPKTSGGAADADTQYF. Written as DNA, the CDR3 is TGTGCCAGCAGTTTATCTCCTAAGACTAGCGGGGGGGCAGCAGATGCAGATACGCAGTATTTT.

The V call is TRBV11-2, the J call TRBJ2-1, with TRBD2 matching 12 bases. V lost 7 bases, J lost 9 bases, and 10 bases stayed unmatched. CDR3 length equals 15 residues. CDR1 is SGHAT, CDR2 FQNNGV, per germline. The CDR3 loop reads CASIRLAGELGEQFF. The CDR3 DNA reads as TGTGCCAGCATCAGACTAGCGGGGGAACTGGGTGAGCAGTTCTTC.

This chain's CDR3 is CASTQVVRVCGNQPQHF. The DNA of the CDR3 is TGTGCCAGCACCCAGGTGGTGAGGGTATGCGGCAATCAGCCCCAGCATTTT. This sequence joins TRBV2 and TRBJ1-5; the D is unclear. The CDR3 extends over 17 amino acids. Trimming shortened V by 7 bases and J by 2 bases, and 21 bases separated the two germline ends. The germline CDR1 and CDR2 sequences are SNHLY and FYNNEI.

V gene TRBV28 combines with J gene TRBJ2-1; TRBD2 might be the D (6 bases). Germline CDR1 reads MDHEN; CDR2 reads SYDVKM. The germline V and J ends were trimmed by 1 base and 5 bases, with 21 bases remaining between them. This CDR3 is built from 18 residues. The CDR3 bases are TGTGCCAGCAGTTTATCCAGCCAGACCGGGACTGGTAACAATGAGCAGTTCTTC. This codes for CASSLSSQTGTGNNEQFF.

Written as DNA, the CDR3 is TGTGCCAGCAGCCAACAGGGGCTGAATTCACCCCTCCACTTT. Its protein is CASSQQGLNSPLHF. The rearrangement uses TRBV7-9 and TRBJ1-6, with 7 bases matching TRBD1. Trimming at V came to 5 bases and at J to 7 bases, leaving 5 bases not matched to a gene. Germline values: CDR1 SEHNR, CDR2 FQNEAQ (reference sequence). The CDR3 runs 14 residues. Together with reference TRBV7-9 and TRBJ1-6, the CDR3 gives the full variable domain: DTGVSQNPRHKITKRGQNVTFRCDPISEHNRLYWYRQTLGQGPEFLTYFQNEAQLEKSRLLSDRFSAERPKGSFSTLEIQRTEQGDSAMYLCASSQQGLNSPLHFGNGTRLTVT.

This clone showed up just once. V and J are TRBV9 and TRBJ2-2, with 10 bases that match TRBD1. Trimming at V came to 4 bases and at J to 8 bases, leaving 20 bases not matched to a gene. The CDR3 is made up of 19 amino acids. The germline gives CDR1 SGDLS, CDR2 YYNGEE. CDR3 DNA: TGTGCCAGCAGCCCCTTCCCTGACAGGGGGCGTACGTTTGGGGGGGAGCTGTTTTTT. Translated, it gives CASSPFPDRGRTFGGELFF.

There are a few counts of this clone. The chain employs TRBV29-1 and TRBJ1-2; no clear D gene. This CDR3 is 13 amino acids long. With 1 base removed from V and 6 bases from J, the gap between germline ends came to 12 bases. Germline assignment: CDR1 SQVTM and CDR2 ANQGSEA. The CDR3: CSVEGRVDDGYTF. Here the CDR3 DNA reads TGCAGCGTTGAAGGTCGGGTAGACGATGGCTACACCTTC.

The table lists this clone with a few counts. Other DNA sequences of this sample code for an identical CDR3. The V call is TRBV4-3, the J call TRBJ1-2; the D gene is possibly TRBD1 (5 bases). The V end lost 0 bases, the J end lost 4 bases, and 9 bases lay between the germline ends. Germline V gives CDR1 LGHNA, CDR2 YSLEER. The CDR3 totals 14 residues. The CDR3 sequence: CASSQERQPYGYTF. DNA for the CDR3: TGCGCCAGCAGCCAAGAAAGACAGCCCTATGGCTACACCTTC.

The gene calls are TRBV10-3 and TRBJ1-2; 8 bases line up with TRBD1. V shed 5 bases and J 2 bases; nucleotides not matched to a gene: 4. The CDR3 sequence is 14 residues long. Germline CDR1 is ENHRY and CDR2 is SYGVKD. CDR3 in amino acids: CAISLTGENYGYTF. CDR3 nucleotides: TGTGCCATCAGTTTGACAGGGGAGAACTATGGCTACACCTTC.

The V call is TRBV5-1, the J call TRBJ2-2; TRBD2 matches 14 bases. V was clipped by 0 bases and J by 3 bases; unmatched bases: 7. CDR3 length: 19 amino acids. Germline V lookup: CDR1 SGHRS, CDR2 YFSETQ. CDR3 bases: TGCGCCAGCAGCTTGGGTGGACTAGCGGGGGGACCCGACACCGGGGAGCTGTTTTTT. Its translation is CASSLGGLAGGPDTGELFF.

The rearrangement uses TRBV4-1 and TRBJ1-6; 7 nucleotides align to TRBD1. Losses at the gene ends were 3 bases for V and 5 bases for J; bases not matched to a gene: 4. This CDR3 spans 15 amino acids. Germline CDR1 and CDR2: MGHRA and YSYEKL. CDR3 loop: CASSQGDRDNSPLHF. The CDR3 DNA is TGCGCCAGCAGCCAGGGAGACAGGGATAATTCACCCCTCCACTTT.

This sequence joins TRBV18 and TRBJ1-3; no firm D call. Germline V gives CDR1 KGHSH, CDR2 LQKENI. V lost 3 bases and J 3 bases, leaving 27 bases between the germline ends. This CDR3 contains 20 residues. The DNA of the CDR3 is TGTGCCAGCTCACCGAATAGGTGGGGAGAAGAAACAAGGAGTGGAAACACCATATATTTT. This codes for CASSPNRWGEETRSGNTIYF.

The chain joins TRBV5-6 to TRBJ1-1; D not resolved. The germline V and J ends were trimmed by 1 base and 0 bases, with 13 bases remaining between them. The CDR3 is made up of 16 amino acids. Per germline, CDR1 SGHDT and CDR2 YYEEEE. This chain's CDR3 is CASSLNPDTLNTEAFF. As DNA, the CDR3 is TGTGCCAGCAGCTTGAACCCCGATACACTGAACACTGAAGCTTTCTTT.

CDR3 sequence: CASSQNRGMNTEAFF. DNA of the CDR3: TGTGCCAGCAGCCAGAACAGGGGGATGAACACTGAAGCTTTCTTT. This chain links TRBV7-9 with TRBJ1-1; 8 positions agree with TRBD1. The CDR3 covers 15 residues. Trimming at V came to 5 bases and at J to 0 bases, leaving 5 bases not matched to a gene. Looked up from germline, CDR1 is SEHNR and CDR2 is FQNEAQ (reference sequence).

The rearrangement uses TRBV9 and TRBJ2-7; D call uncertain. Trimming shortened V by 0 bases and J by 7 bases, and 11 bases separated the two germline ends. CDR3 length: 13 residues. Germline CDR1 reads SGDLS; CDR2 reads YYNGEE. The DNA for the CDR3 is TGTGCCAGCAGCGTAGCTGGGTCGGGTGAGCAGTACTTC. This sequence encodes CASSVAGSGEQYF.

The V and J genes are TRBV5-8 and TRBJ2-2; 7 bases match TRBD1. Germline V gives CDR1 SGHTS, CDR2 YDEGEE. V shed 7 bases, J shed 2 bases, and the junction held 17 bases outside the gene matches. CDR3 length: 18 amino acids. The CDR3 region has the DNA TGTGCCAGCCGAAAAATTATTGACAGGGAGAAAAACACCGGGGAGCTGTTTTTT. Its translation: CASRKIIDREKNTGELFF.

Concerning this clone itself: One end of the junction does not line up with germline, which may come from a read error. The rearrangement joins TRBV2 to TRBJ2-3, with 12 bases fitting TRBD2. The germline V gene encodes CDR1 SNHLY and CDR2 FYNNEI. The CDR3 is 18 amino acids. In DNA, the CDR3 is TGTGCCAGCTATTCCCCTCGTTCCCTAGCGGGGGGGCCTTATACGAAGTATTTT. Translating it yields CASYSPRSLAGGPYTKYF.

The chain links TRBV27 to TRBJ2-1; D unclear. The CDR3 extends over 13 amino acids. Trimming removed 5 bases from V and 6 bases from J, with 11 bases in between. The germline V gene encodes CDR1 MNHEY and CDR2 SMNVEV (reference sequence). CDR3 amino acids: CASSPSESNEQFF. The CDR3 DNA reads TGTGCCAGCAGTCCCAGTGAATCCAATGAGCAGTTCTTC.